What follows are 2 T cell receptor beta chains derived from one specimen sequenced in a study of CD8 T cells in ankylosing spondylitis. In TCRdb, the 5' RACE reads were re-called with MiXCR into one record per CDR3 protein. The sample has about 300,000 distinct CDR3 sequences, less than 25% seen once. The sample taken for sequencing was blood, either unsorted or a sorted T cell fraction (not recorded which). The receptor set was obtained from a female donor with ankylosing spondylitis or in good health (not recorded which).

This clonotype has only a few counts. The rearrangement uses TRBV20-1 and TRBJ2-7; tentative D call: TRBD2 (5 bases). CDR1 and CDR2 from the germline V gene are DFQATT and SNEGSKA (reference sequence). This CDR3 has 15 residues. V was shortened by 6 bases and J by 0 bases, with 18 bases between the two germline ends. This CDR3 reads CSAPWGAFLSYEQYF. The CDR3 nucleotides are TGCAGTGCCCCGTGGGGAGCCTTCCTCTCCTACGAGCAGTACTTC.

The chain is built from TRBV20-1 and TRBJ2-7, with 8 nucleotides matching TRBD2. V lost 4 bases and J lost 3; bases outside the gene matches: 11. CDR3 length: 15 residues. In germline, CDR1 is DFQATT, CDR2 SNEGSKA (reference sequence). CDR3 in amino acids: CSAMTSGRVNYEQYF. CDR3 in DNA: TGCAGTGCTATGACCAGCGGGAGAGTCAACTACGAGCAGTACTTC.